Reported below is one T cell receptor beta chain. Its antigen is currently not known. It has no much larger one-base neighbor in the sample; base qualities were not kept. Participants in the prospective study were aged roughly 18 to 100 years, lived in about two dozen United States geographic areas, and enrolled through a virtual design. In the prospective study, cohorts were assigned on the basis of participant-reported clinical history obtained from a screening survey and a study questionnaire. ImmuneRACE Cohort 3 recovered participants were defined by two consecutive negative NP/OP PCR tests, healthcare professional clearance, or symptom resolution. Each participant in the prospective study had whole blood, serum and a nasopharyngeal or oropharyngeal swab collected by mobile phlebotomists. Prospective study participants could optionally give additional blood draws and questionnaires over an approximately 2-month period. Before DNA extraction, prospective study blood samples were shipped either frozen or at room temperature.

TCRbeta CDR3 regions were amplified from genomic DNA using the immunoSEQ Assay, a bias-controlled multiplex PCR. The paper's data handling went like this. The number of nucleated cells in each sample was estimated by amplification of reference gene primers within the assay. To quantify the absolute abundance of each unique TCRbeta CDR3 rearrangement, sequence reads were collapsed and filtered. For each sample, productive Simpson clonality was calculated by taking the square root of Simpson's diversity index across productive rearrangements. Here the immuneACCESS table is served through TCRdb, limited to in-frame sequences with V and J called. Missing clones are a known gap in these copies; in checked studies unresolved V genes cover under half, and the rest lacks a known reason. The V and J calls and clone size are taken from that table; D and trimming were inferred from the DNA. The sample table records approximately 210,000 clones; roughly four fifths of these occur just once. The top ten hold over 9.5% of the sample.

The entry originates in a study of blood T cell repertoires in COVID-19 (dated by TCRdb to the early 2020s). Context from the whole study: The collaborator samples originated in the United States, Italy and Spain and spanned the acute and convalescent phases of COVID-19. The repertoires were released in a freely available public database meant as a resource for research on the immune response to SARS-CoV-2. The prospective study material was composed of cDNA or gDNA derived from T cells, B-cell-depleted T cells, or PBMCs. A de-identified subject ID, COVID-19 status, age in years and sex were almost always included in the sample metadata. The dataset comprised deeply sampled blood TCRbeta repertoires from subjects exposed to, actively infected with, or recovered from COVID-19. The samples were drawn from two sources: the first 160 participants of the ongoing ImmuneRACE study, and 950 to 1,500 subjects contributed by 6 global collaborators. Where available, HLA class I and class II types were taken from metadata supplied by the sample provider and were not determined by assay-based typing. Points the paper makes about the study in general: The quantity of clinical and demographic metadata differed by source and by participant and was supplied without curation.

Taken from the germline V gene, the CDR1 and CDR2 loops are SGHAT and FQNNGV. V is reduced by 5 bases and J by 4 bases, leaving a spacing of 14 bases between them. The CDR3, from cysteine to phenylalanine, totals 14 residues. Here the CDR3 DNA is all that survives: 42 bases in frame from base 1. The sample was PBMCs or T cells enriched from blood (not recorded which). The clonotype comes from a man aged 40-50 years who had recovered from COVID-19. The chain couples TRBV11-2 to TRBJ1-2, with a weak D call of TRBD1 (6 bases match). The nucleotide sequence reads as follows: TGTGCCAGCAGCCTGGCGGGGGGCATCTATGGCTACACCTTC. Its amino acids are CASSLAGGIYGYTF.